These 13 T cell receptor beta chains were sequenced from one sample in a study of blood T cell repertoires in COVID-19. Profiled with immunoSEQ multiplex PCR; TCRdb holds only in-frame clones, not every one. The sample records about 41,000 clones, about 85% being singletons. Input material: peripheral blood. The receptors here all came from a man aged 55 to 70 with acute or convalescent COVID-19.

V usage is TRBV30 and J usage is TRBJ2-7; D possibly corresponds to TRBD2 (5 bases). There are 14 residues in the CDR3. V was pared by 3 bases and J by 0 bases, with 12 bases between. In germline, CDR1 is GTSNPN, CDR2 SVGIG (reference sequence). CDR3 nucleotide sequence: TGTGCCTGGAGCATCGGCGGGTCCTCCTACGAGCAGTACTTC. Residues: CAWSIGGSSYEQYF.

The chain uses TRBV9 and TRBJ2-3; 9 positions match TRBD2. The CDR3 extends over 16 amino acids. Germline CDR1 is SGDLS and CDR2 is YYNGEE. V trimming: 2 bases; J trimming: 0 bases; junction bases outside the gene matches: 4. The CDR3 sequence is CASSVLAGASTDTQYF. CDR3 nucleotides: TGTGCCAGCAGCGTCTTAGCGGGGGCAAGCACAGATACGCAGTATTTT.

J is TRBJ2-1 and V is TRBV15; 10 bases agree with TRBD2. The CDR3 is 16 amino acids. Trimming cost V 4 bases and J 7 bases; bases outside gene matches: 10. Per germline, CDR1 LNHNV and CDR2 YYDKDF (reference sequence). The CDR3 nucleotides read TGTGCCACCAGCACGATAAGCGGGGGGGCCGGGAATGAGCAGTTCTTC. Its translation is CATSTISGGAGNEQFF.

This clone was seen once. J is TRBJ2-3 and V is TRBV29-1, with 10 nucleotides matching TRBD2. V lost 7 bases, J lost 6 bases, and 10 bases stayed unmatched. CDR1 is SQVTM and CDR2 is ANQGSEA in the germline V gene. The CDR3 is 14 amino acids. The CDR3 bases are TGCAGCGGGAAATCTAGCGGGGGACCCGATACGCAGTATTTT. The encoded protein is CSGKSSGGPDTQYF.

The V and J genes are TRBV11-2 and TRBJ1-2; TRBD1 matches 7 bases. The CDR3 spans 15 residues. Germline V lookup: CDR1 SGHAT, CDR2 FQNNGV. The V gene end was trimmed by 4 bases and the J gene end by 5 bases; junction bases not matched to a gene: 10. CDR3 region: CASSSRTGRGYGYTF. CDR3 bases: TGTGCCAGCAGCTCCCGGACAGGAAGGGGGTATGGCTACACCTTC. Variable domain in full (rest from reference TRBV11-2 and TRBJ1-2): EAGVAQSPRYKIIEKRQSVAFWCNPISGHATLYWYQQILGQGPKLLIQFQNNGVVDDSQLPKDRFSAERLKGVDSTLKIQPAKLEDSAVYLCASSSRTGRGYGYTFGSGTRLTVV.

Details on this clone: Compared with germline, one end of the junction differs, possibly owing to a read error. The genes are TRBV5-6 and TRBJ2-7, with D possibly TRBD2 on 5 matching bases. Looked up from germline, CDR1 is SGHDT and CDR2 is YYEEEE. This CDR3 region has 16 residues. For the CDR3, the DNA is TGTGCCAGCAGCGCGTGGGCGGTATTGTCCGGCCTCGGGCGGGACTTC. Protein: CASSAWAVLSGLGRDF.

J is TRBJ2-4 and V is TRBV7-8, with D possibly being TRBD1 (5 bases). The CDR3 has 12 residues. Germline V gives CDR1 SGHVS, CDR2 FQNEAQ. V lost 5 bases, J lost 9 bases, and 11 bases lay in between. CDR3 in DNA: TGTGCCAGCAGCCCGCAGGGTGGCATTCAGTACTTC. The encoded protein is CASSPQGGIQYF.

The CDR3: CASSVARSNPPTEAFF. For the CDR3, the DNA is TGTGCCAGCAGCGTAGCCCGGTCCAACCCCCCCACTGAAGCTTTCTTT. This chain connects TRBV9 to TRBJ1-1; D is undetermined. Germline CDR1 is SGDLS and CDR2 is YYNGEE. This CDR3 has 16 amino acids. Between the trimmed V and J ends, which lost 0 bases and 4 bases, there was a span of 16 bases.

Here the CDR3 reads CASSFRGEKLFF. In nucleotides, the CDR3 is TGTGCCAGCAGCTTCAGGGGGGAAAAACTGTTTTTT. The chain carries TRBV13 and TRBJ1-4; 7 positions agree with TRBD1. The CDR3 totals 12 residues. Germline trimming cut 3 bases from V and 8 bases from J; bases unmatched to any gene: 0. CDR1 and CDR2 (germline): PRHDT, FYEKMQ (reference sequence).

This chain connects TRBV4-2 to TRBJ2-7; 12 bases match TRBD2. The CDR3 totals 15 residues. Germline assignment: CDR1 LGHNA and CDR2 YNFKEQ. Unmatched junction bases numbered 4, after V lost 4 bases and J lost 3 bases. This CDR3 is CASSPGLAGNYEQYF. The CDR3 DNA is TGTGCCAGCAGCCCAGGACTAGCGGGGAACTACGAGCAGTACTTC.

The J gene is TRBJ2-3, the V gene TRBV7-2; TRBD1 aligns across 8 bases. This CDR3 spans 18 amino acids. V was pared by 6 bases and J by 4 bases, with 18 bases of the junction left unmatched. Germline V gene sequence: CDR1 SGHTA, CDR2 FQGNSA. CDR3 region: CASRPGFRGPRRPDTQYF. CDR3 bases: TGTGCCAGCAGGCCCGGATTCAGGGGGCCTCGTCGCCCAGATACGCAGTATTTT.

This sequence joins TRBV19 and TRBJ1-2; TRBD1 matches 9 bases. CDR1 and CDR2 (germline): LNHDA, SQIVND (reference sequence). The CDR3 length is 15 residues. V lost 4 bases, J lost 6 bases, and 9 bases stayed unmatched. CDR3 bases: TGTGCCAGTAGTACAGCCTCGACAGGGGGTAATGGCTACACCTTC. Amino acid sequence: CASSTASTGGNGYTF.

This clone was recorded once. The chain has TRBV6-2 or TRBV6-3 and TRBJ2-2; the D is unclear. Trimming left V 5 bases short and J 9 bases short, with 13 bases between. The CDR3 totals 13 residues. Germline CDR1 MNHEY, CDR2 SVGEGT. For the CDR3, the DNA is TGTGCCAGCAGTACCCCACAACCCCGGGAGCTGTTTTTT. Its translation: CASSTPQPRELFF.